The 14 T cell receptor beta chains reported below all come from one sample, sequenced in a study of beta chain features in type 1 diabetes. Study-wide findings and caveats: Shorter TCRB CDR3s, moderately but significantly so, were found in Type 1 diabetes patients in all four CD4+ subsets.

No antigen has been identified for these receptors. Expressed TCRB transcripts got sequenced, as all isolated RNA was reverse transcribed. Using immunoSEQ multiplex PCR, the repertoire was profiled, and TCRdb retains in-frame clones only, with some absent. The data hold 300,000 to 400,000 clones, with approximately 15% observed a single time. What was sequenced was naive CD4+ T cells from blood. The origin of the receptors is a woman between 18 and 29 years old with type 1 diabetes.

CDR3 coding DNA: TGTGCCAGCAGTGAAGGAGGACAGGCGGTCAGGGAAGCTTTCTTT. Its protein product is CASSEGGQAVREAFF. The rearrangement links TRBV28 to TRBJ1-1; 7 nucleotides align to TRBD1. After removal of 5 bases from V and 8 bases from J, the junction contained 14 bases not matched to a gene. Germline V gene data show CDR1 as MDHEN and CDR2 as SYDVKM. The CDR3 is 15 amino acids.

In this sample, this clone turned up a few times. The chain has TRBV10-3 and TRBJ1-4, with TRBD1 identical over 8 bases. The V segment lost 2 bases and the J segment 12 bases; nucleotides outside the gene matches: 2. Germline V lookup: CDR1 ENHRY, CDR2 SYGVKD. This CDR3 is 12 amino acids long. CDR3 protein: CAISEGQGELFF. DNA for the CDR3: TGTGCCATCAGTGAGGGACAGGGAGAACTGTTTTTT.

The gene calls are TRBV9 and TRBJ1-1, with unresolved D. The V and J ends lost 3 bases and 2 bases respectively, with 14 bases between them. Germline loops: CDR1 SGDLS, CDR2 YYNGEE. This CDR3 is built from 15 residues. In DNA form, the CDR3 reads TGTGCCAGCAGCGGAGGCGGACTACTCAACACTGAAGCTTTCTTT. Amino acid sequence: CASSGGGLLNTEAFF.

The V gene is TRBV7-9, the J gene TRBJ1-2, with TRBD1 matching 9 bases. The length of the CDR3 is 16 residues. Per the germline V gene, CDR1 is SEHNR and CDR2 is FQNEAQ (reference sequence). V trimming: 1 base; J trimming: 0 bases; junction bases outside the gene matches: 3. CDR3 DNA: TGTGCCAGCAGCTTAGATCGGGACAGGGCTAACTATGGCTACACCTTC. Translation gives CASSLDRDRANYGYTF.

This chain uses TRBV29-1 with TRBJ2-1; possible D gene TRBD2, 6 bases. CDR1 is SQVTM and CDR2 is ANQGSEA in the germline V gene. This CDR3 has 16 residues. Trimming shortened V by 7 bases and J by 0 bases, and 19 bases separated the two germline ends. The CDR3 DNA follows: TGCAGCGCCTCTGCGCGGGGACCTACCTCCTACAATGAGCAGTTCTTC. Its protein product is CSASARGPTSYNEQFF.

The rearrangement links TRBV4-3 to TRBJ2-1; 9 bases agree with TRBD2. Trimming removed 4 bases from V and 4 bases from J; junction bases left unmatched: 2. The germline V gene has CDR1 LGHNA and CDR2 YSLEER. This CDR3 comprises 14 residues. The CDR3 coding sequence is TGCGCCAGCAGCCCGGGACTAGCATACAATGAGCAGTTCTTC. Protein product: CASSPGLAYNEQFF.

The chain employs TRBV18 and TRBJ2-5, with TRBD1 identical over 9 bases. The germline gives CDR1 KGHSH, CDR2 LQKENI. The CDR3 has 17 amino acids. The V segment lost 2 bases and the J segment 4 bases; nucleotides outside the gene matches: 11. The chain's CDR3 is CASSPTQGALIRETQYF. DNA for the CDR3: TGTGCCAGCTCACCAACACAGGGGGCACTCATCCGAGAGACCCAGTACTTC.

CDR3 DNA: TGTGCCAGCAGCATCGACAGGGTCTATGGCTACACCTTC. It specifies CASSIDRVYGYTF. J is TRBJ1-2 and V is TRBV7-2, with 7 bases aligning to TRBD1. Germline values: CDR1 SGHTA, CDR2 FQGNSA. Losses at the gene ends were 5 bases for V and 4 bases for J; bases not matched to a gene: 4. The CDR3 covers 13 residues.

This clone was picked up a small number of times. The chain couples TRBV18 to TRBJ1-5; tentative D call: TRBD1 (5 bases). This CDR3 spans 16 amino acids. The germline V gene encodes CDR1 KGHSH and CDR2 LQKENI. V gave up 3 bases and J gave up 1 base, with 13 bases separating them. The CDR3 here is CASSPNWGTSNQPQHF. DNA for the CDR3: TGTGCCAGCTCACCCAACTGGGGCACAAGCAATCAGCCCCAGCATTTT. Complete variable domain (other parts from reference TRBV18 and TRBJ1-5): NAGVMQNPRHLVRRRGQEARLRCSPMKGHSHVYWYRQLPEEGLKFMVYLQKENIIDESGMPKERFSAEFPKEGPSILRIQQVVRGDSAAYFCASSPNWGTSNQPQHFGDGTRLSIL.

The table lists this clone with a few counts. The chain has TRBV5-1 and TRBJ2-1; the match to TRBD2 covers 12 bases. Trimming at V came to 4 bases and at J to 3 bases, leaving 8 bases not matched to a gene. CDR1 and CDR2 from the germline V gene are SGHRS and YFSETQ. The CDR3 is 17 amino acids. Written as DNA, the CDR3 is TGCGCCAGCAGCCGGACTAGCGGGAATCGGTACTACAATGAGCAGTTCTTC. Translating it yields CASSRTSGNRYYNEQFF.

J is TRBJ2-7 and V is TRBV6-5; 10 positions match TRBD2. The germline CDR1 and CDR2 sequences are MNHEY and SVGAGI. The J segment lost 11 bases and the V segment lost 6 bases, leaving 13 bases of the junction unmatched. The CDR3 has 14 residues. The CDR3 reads CASRRGPSGSWEYF. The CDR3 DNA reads TGTGCCAGCAGACGGGGGCCTAGCGGGAGTTGGGAGTACTTC.

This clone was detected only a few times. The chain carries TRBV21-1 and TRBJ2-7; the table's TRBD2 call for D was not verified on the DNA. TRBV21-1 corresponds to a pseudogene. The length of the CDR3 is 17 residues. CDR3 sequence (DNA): TGTGCCAGCAGCACGAGCGGGAGTGGGGGGAGCTCCTACGAGCAGTACGTC. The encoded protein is CASSTSGSGGSSYEQYV.

The CDR3 protein is CASSQAGRNTGELFF. CDR3 nucleotides: TGCGCCAGCAGCCAAGCGGGGAGAAACACCGGGGAGCTGTTTTTT. This chain connects TRBV4-1 to TRBJ2-2, with D possibly being TRBD2 (5 bases). Germline values: CDR1 MGHRA, CDR2 YSYEKL. Trimming took off 1 base at V and 2 bases at J, with 8 bases between the two ends. The CDR3 consists of 15 residues.

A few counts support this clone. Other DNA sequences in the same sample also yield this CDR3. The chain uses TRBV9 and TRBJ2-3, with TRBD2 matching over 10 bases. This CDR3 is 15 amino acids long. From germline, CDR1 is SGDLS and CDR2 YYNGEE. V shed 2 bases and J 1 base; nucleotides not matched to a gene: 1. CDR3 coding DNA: TGTGCCAGCAGCGTGACTAGCGGGCGCACAGATACGCAGTATTTT. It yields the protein CASSVTSGRTDTQYF.